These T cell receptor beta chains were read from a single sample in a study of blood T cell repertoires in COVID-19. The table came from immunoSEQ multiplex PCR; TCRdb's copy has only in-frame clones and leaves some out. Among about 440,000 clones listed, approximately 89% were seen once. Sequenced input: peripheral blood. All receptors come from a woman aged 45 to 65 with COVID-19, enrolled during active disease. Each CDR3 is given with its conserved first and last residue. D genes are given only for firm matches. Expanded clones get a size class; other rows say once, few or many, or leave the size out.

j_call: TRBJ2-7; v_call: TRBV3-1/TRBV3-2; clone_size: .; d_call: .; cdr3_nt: TGTGCCAGCAGCCCCGCCTCTAGCGCCCTAAGCGAGCAGTACTTC; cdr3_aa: CASSPASSALSEQYF
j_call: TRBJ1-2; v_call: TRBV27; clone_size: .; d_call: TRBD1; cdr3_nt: TGTGCCAGCAGTTCCACAACTTCAAACAGGGGGCATGGCTACACCTTC; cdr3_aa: CASSSTTSNRGHGYTF
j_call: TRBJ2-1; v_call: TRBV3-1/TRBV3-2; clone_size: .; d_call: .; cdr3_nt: TGTGCCAGCAGCCAAGGGGACTCGGAGGGTGAGCAGTTCTTC; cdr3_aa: CASSQGDSEGEQFF
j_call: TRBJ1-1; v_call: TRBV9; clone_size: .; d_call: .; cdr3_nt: TGTGCCAGCAGTTCAACGGGGGGCCCGCCGAACACTGAAGCTTTCTTT; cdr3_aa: CASSSTGGPPNTEAFF
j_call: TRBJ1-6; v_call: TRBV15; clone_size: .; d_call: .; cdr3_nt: TGTGCCACCAGCAGAATCTCAGGGAACTCACCCCTCCACTTT; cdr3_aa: CATSRISGNSPLHF
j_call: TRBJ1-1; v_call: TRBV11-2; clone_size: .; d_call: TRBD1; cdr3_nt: TGTGCCAGCAGCTTAGCTTACAGGGGGAGTAGGACTGAAGCTTTCTTT; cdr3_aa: CASSLAYRGSRTEAFF
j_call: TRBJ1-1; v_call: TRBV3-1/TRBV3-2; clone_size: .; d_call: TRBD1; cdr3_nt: TGTGCCAGCACCACAGGACAGGGATATGAAGCTTTCTTT; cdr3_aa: CASTTGQGYEAFF
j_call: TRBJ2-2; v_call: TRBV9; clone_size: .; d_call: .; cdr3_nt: TGTGCCAGCAGGGCCGGGGTCACCGGGGAGCTGTTTTTT; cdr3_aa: CASRAGVTGELFF
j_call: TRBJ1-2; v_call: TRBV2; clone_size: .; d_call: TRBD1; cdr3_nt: TGTGCCAGCAGTGGCCTACGGACAGGTTATGGCTACACCTTC; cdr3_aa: CASSGLRTGYGYTF
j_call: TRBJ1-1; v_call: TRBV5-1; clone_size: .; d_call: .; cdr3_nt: TGCGCCAGCAGCTTTAGGACGGAGGACACTGAAGCTTTCTTT; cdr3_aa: CASSFRTEDTEAFF
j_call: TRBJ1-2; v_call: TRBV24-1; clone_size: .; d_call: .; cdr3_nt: TGTGCCACCAGTGATCCCACGTCCGGGTCCTATGGCTACACCTTC; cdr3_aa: CATSDPTSGSYGYTF
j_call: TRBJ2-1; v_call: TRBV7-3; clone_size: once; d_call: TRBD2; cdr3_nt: TGTGCCAGCAGCCCCCGGGGGGGCGCCGAAGATGAGCAGTTCTTC; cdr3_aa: CASSPRGGAEDEQFF
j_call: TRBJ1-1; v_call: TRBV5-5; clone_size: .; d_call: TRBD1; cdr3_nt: TGTGCCAGCAGCTTGGAGGTTCAGGGGGGTCCCTTTGAATTT; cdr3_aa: CASSLEVQGGPFEF
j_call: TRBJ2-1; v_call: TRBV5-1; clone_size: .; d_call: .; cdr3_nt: TGCGCCAGCAGCTTCTCCGGTTGGAGTGAGCAGTTCTTC; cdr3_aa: CASSFSGWSEQFF
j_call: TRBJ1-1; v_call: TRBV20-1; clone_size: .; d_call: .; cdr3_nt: TGCAGTGCTATTGACACCGGGAACACTGAAGCTTTCTTT; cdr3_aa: CSAIDTGNTEAFF
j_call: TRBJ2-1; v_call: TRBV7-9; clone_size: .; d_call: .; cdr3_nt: TGTGCCAGCAGCTCACACAGGGTTGGGTTCTTC; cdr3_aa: CASSSHRVGFF
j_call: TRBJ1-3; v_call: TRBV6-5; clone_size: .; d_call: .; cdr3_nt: TGTGCCAGCAGTTACCTTGGGACATCCGGAAACACCATATATTTT; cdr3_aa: CASSYLGTSGNTIYF
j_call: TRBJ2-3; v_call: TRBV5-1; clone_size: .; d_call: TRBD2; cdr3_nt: TGCGCCAGCGCCAAGAAGATAGCGGGGGGCAGAGATACGCAGTATTTT; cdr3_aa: CASAKKIAGGRDTQYF
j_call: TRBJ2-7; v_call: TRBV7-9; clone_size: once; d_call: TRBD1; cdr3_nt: TGTGCCAGCAGCCAGACAGGGGAGGTGAACGAGCAGTACTTC; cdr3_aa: CASSQTGEVNEQYF
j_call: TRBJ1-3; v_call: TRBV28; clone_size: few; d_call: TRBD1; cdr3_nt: TGTGCCAGCAGTCCCCGACAGGGGGGAAACACCATATATTTT; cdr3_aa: CASSPRQGGNTIYF
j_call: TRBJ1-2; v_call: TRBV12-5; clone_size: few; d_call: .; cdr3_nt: TGTGCTAGTGGTTTGGTTGACAGTACAAATCAGGGCTACACCTTC; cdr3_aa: CASGLVDSTNQGYTF
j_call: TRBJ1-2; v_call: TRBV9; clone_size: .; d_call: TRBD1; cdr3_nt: TGTGCCAGCAGCGCATCAGGGGGCGGCCTCTATGGCTACACCTTC; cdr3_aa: CASSASGGGLYGYTF
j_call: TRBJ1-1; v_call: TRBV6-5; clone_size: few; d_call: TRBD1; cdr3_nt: TGTGCCTGCCGACAGGGGCTGAACACTGAAGCTTTCTTT; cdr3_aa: CACRQGLNTEAFF
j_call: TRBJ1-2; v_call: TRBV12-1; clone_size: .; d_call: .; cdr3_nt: TGTGCCAGCAGCCCTTTCCTTTCCTATGGCTACACCTTC; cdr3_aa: CASSPFLSYGYTF
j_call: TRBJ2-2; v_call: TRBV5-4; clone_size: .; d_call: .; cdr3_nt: TGTGCCAGCAGCTTATCGACCGGGGAGCTGTTTTTT; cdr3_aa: CASSLSTGELFF
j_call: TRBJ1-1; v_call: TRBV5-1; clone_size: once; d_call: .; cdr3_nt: TGCGCCAGCAGGGAGCGGACGGGATTCACTGAAGCTTTCTTT; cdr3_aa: CASRERTGFTEAFF
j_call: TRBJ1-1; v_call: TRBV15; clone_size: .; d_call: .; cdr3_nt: TGTGCCACCAGCAGAGATCTCGGGGGCACTGAAGCTTTCTTT; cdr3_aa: CATSRDLGGTEAFF
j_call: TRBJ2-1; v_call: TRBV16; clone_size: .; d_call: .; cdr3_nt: TGTGCCAGCAGCCGACTGGGGAGGGGGATCTATGAGCAGTTCTTC; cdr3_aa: CASSRLGRGIYEQFF
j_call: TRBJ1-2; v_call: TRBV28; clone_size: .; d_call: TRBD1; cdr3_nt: TGTGCCAGCAGTTTGAGGACAGGGGTTCTCCGCTACACCTTC; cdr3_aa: CASSLRTGVLRYTF
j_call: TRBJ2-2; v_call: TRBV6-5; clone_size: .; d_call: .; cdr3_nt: TGTGCCAGCAGGACTGACTTGAACACCGGGGAGCTGTTTTTT; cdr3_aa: CASRTDLNTGELFF
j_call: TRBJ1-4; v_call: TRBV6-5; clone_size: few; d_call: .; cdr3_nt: TGTGCCAGCAGACTCTATAGCTCAACTAATGAAAAACTGTTTTTT; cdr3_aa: CASRLYSSTNEKLFF
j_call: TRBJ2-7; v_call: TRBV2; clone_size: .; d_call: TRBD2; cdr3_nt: TGTGCCAGCAGTGAATCTAGCGGGGGACCTAAGAGGCAGTACTTC; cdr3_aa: CASSESSGGPKRQYF
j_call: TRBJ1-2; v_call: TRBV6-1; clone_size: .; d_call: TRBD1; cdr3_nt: TGTGCCAGCAGTGAAGTAGTACGTGGACGGAGTGACAGGGCCTATGGCTACACCTTC; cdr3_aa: CASSEVVRGRSDRAYGYTF
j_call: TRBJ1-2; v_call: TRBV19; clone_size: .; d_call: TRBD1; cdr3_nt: TGTGCCAGTAGTATTAAGACAGGGATCGGCTACACCTTC; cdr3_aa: CASSIKTGIGYTF
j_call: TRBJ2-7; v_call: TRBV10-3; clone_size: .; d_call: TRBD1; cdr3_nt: TGTGCCATCAGTGAGTCGACTAGGACAGGGAGAAACGAGCAGTACTTC; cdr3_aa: CAISESTRTGRNEQYF
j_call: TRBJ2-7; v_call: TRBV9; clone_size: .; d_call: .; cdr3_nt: TGTGCCAGCAGCGTAGCTACGGACGAGCAGTACTTC; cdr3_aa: CASSVATDEQYF
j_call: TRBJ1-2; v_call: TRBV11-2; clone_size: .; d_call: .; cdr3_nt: TGTGCCAGCAGCTCCACCGGCCTTTCGACAGCTAACTATGGCTACACCTTC; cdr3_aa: CASSSTGLSTANYGYTF
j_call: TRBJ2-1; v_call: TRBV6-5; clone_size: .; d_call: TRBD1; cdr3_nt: TGTGCCAGCAGGGAGGACAGGTCGGGATATAATGAGCAGTTCTTC; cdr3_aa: CASREDRSGYNEQFF
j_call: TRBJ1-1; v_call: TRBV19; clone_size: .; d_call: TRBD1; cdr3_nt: TGTGCCAGTAGACAGACAGGGGGGGAGAACACTGAAGCTTTCTTT; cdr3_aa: CASRQTGGENTEAFF
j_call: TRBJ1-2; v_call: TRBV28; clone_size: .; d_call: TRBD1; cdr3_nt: TGTGCCAGCAGTCTTGGGACAGGGGATGGTGGCTACACCTTC; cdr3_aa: CASSLGTGDGGYTF
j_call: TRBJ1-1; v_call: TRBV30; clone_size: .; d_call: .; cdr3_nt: TGTGCCTGGAGTGGACGGGGAGGGGGGTACATGAACACTGAAGCTTTCTTT; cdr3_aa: CAWSGRGGGYMNTEAFF
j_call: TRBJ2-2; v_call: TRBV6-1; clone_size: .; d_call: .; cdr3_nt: TGTGCCAGCAGTGACGCCGGGGAGCTGTTTTTT; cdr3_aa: CASSDAGELFF
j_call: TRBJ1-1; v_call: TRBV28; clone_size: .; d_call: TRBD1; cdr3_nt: TGTGCCAGCAGTTTGACCGGGACAGGGAACACTGAAGCTTTCTTT; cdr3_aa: CASSLTGTGNTEAFF